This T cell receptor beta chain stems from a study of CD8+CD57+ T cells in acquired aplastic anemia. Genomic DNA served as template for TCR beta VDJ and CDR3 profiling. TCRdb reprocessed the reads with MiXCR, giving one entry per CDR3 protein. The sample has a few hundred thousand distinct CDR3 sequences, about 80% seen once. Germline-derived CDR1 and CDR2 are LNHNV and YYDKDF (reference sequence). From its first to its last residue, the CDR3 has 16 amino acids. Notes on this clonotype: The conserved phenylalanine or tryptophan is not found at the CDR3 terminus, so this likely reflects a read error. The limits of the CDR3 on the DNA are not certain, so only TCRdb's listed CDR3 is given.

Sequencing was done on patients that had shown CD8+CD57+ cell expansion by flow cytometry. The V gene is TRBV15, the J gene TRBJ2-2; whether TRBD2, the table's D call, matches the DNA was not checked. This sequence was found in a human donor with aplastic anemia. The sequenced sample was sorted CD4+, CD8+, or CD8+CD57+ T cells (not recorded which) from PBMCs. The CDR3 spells CATSRGSSQETGYLLL.